This T cell receptor (beta chain) was profiled in a study of T cells in Graves' hyperthyroidism and ophthalmopathy. This CDR3 comprises 15 residues. Trimming stripped 0 bases from V and 2 bases from J, with 11 bases between. Germline V gives CDR1 SNHLY, CDR2 FYNNEI. The investigators amplified TCR beta CDR3 regions from RNA transcripts. TCR CDR3 underwent first-round RT-PCR with the HTBI primer set. Each CDR3 protein gets one entry after TCRdb re-called the multiplex PCR reads with MiXCR. The top ten clones hold almost 8% of a sample with about 420,000 distinct CDR3 sequences, roughly 14% of them seen once. This clonotype has ten or more counts.

The source material was blood. The J gene is TRBJ2-7, the V gene TRBV2; D might be TRBD2 (7 bases). The TCR sequence derives from a woman between 18 and 29 years old with Graves' hyperthyroidism. This CDR3 reads CASSEARGRAYEQYF. The CDR3 DNA reads TGTGCCAGCAGTGAAGCTAGGGGGAGGGCCTACGAGCAGTACTTC.